The clone carrying this T cell receptor (beta chain) was seen only a few times. This sample was included in a study of T-cell memory formation after mild COVID-19. One entry per CDR3 protein, called by TCRdb with MiXCR from the 5' RACE reads. The table has 350,000 to 500,000 distinct CDR3 sequences, 20% to 30% seen once; the top ten hold roughly 13%. Germline V CDR1 and CDR2: SQVTM, ANQGSEA. This CDR3 is built from 15 residues. The trim removed 5 bases at V and 0 bases at J, leaving 4 bases unmatched. V usage is TRBV29-1 and J usage is TRBJ2-7; 13 positions match TRBD2. The clonotype originates from an adult woman who had mild COVID-19 (a few samples of this study predate the infection). Cell type and time point are not known. The sequenced material came from PBMCs or a T cell subset sorted from them (not recorded which). CDR3 sequence: CSVSTSGRISYEQYF. In nucleotides, the CDR3 is TGCAGCGTTTCGACTAGCGGGAGGATCTCCTACGAGCAGTACTTC.